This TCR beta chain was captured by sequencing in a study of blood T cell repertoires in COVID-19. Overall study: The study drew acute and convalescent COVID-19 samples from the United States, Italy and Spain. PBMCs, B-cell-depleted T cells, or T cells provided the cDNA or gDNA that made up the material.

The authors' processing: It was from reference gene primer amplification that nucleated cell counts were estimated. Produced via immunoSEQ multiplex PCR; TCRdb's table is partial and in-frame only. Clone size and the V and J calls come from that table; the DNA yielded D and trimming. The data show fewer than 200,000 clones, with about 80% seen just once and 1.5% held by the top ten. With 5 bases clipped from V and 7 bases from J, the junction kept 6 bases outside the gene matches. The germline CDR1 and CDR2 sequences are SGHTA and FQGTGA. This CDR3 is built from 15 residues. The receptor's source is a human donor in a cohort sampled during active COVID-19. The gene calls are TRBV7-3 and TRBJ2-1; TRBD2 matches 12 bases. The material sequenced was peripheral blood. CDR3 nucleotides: TGTGCCAGCAGCCCCGGGACTAGCGGGTTAAATGAGCAGTTCTTC. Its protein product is CASSPGTSGLNEQFF.